Listed here are 11 T cell receptor beta chains from one sample, sequenced in a study of spatial heterogeneity in lung cancer. TCRdb recomputed calls from the 5' RACE reads with MiXCR, one row per CDR3 protein. Of about 94,000 distinct CDR3 sequences in the sample, roughly a fifth were seen once. Time point meaning: blood at routine non-recurrence follow-up after resection. Material: PBMCs, obtained at follow-up. The receptors stem from a male donor with early-stage non-small cell lung cancer.

The gene calls are TRBV7-9 and TRBJ1-2, with no clear D. The CDR3 totals 13 residues. Germline loops: CDR1 SEHNR, CDR2 FQNEAQ (reference sequence). Trimming took off 2 bases at V and 2 bases at J, with 6 bases between the two ends. DNA of the CDR3: TGTGCCAGCAGCTTAATGCAAAACTATGGCTACACCTTC. This encodes CASSLMQNYGYTF. Full variable domain (missing parts from reference TRBV7-9 and TRBJ1-2): DTGVSQNPRHKITKRGQNVTFRCDPISEHNRLYWYRQTLGQGPEFLTYFQNEAQLEKSRLLSDRFSAERPKGSFSTLEIQRTEQGDSAMYLCASSLMQNYGYTFGSGTRLTVV.

The gene calls are TRBV7-2 and TRBJ2-5; D is uncertain. The germline gives CDR1 SGHTA, CDR2 FQGNSA. Trimming removed 8 bases from V and 0 bases from J, with 10 bases in between. This CDR3 is built from 13 residues. Written as DNA, the CDR3 is TGTGCCAGCGCCCTGACTCACCAAGAGACCCAGTACTTC. This encodes CASALTHQETQYF. The full variable domain, its missing parts supplied by reference TRBV7-2 and TRBJ2-5, is GAGVSQSPSNKVTEKGKDVELRCDPISGHTALYWYRQSLGQGLEFLIYFQGNSAPDKSGLPSDRFSAERTGGSVSTLTIQRTQQEDSAVYLCASALTHQETQYFGPGTRLLVL.

This clonotype has at least ten counts. The rearrangement links TRBV19 to TRBJ1-1; D is unclear. The V end lost 9 bases, the J end lost 0 bases, and 14 bases lay between the germline ends. The germline V gene has CDR1 LNHDA and CDR2 SQIVND (reference sequence). The CDR3 covers 14 residues. CDR3 DNA: TGTGCCAGCACCTACCTGTTCATGAACACTGAAGCTTTCTTT. Protein: CASTYLFMNTEAFF.

V and J are TRBV13 and TRBJ2-1; the D gene is possibly TRBD1 (7 bases). V was pared by 5 bases and J by 2 bases, with 16 bases between. CDR3 length: 16 amino acids. CDR1 is PRHDT, CDR2 FYEKMQ, per germline (reference sequence). In DNA form, the CDR3 reads TGTGCCAGCAGCCCCGAGGGGGGACAGACCTACAATGAGCAGTTCTTC. As protein: CASSPEGGQTYNEQFF.

This clonotype came up many times. The CDR3 here is CASSIGRRYEQYF. The CDR3 region has the DNA TGTGCCAGTAGTATCGGCAGACGATACGAGCAGTACTTC. The rearrangement uses TRBV19 and TRBJ2-7, with D unclear. V lost 3 bases to trimming and J lost 4 bases, with 10 bases between them. Looked up from germline, CDR1 is LNHDA and CDR2 is SQIVND (reference sequence). The CDR3 sequence is 13 residues long.

This clonotype was counted between two and nine times. The J gene is TRBJ2-5, the V gene TRBV18; maybe TRBD1 (7 bases). The CDR3 spans 15 residues. Trimming shortened V by 2 bases and J by 4 bases, and 14 bases separated the two germline ends. Germline-derived CDR1 and CDR2 are KGHSH and LQKENI. CDR3 sequence: CASSPFQGGRETQYF. CDR3 in DNA: TGTGCCAGCTCACCATTCCAGGGGGGCCGAGAGACCCAGTACTTC.

Only a few counts were recorded for this clonotype. The gene calls are TRBV18 and TRBJ2-3; 14 nucleotides agree with TRBD2. The J segment lost 0 bases and the V segment lost 4 bases, leaving 15 bases of the junction unmatched. Germline V gene sequence: CDR1 KGHSH, CDR2 LQKENI. CDR3 length equals 21 residues. The CDR3 DNA follows: TGTGCCAGCTCACTCCTCCTCTCCGGGACTAGCGGGGGTACTAGCACAGATACGCAGTATTTT. This gives the protein CASSLLLSGTSGGTSTDTQYF. The entire variable domain, with the rest obtained from reference TRBV18 and TRBJ2-3, is as follows: NAGVMQNPRHLVRRRGQEARLRCSPMKGHSHVYWYRQLPEEGLKFMVYLQKENIIDESGMPKERFSAEFPKEGPSILRIQQVVRGDSAAYFCASSLLLSGTSGGTSTDTQYFGPGTRLTVL.

This chain uses TRBV7-9 with TRBJ2-2, with 13 bases matching TRBD2. The CDR3 consists of 15 residues. The trim removed 4 bases at V and 9 bases at J, leaving 5 bases unmatched. Germline CDR1 SEHNR, CDR2 FQNEAQ (reference sequence). The DNA for the CDR3 is TGTGCCAGCAGCTCCCGGACTAGCGGGGGCTGGGAGCTGTTTTTT. As protein: CASSSRTSGGWELFF.

This clonotype was seen a handful of times. This rearrangement joins TRBV18 to TRBJ1-2; no firm D call. Trimming shortened V by 3 bases and J by 4 bases, and 12 bases separated the two germline ends. The CDR3 has 14 residues. CDR1 is KGHSH and CDR2 is LQKENI in the germline V gene. The CDR3 region is CASSPPRSVYGYTF. DNA for the CDR3: TGTGCCAGCTCACCTCCGAGAAGCGTCTATGGCTACACCTTC. The full variable domain, in which reference TRBV18 and TRBJ1-2 provide the parts outside the CDR3, is NAGVMQNPRHLVRRRGQEARLRCSPMKGHSHVYWYRQLPEEGLKFMVYLQKENIIDESGMPKERFSAEFPKEGPSILRIQQVVRGDSAAYFCASSPPRSVYGYTFGSGTRLTVV.

This clonotype was seen a handful of times. The J gene is TRBJ2-2, the V gene TRBV20-1, with 16 bases matching TRBD2. The V segment lost 6 bases and the J segment 4 bases; nucleotides outside the gene matches: 5. CDR1 and CDR2 from the germline V gene are DFQATT and SNEGSKA (reference sequence). The CDR3 has 16 amino acids. CDR3 in amino acids: CSAGTSGRAGTGELFF. CDR3 sequence (DNA): TGCAGTGCAGGGACTAGCGGGAGGGCGGGCACCGGGGAGCTGTTTTTT.

This clonotype was counted a few times. The CDR3 bases are TGTGCCACCAGCACCGGACTAGCGGGGAAGTCCGGGGAGCTGTTTTTT. It is translated as CATSTGLAGKSGELFF. This chain connects TRBV15 to TRBJ2-2; 12 bases align to TRBD2. Germline V gene data show CDR1 as LNHNV and CDR2 as YYDKDF (reference sequence). V dropped 4 bases and J dropped 6; count of bases not matched to a gene: 6. The CDR3 runs to 16 residues.